This record looks at one TCR beta chain sequence and its context. Its cognate antigen is unknown. This CDR3 spans 18 amino acids. From germline, CDR1 is SGHTA and CDR2 FQGNSA. Trimming stripped 5 bases from V and 0 bases from J, with 21 bases between. Sequencing was performed with immunoSEQ multiplex PCR; in TCRdb, only in-frame clones are kept and a portion is missing. The table includes about 88,000 clones, 90% to 95% detected once. This specimen belongs to a study of T cell responses to AZD1222 COVID-19 vaccine. Looking at the study overall: Pooled samples include second doses given at about 4 or 12 weeks. Overall study results and limits: Reportedly, nearly half of unique spike TCRs recognized epitopes outside B.1.351/B.1.1.7 mutations. Clonal diversity was possibly underestimated; the donors were predominantly white British and more often female. Among AZD1222 vaccinees, only 6 or 7 were seropositive at baseline.

This clonotype was obtained from an adult in good health. The V call is TRBV7-2, the J call TRBJ2-3; D gene unclear. The sample in question was peripheral blood, obtained on day 0 of AZD1222 vaccination. The chain's CDR3 is CASSTTNPTHISTDTQYF. Written as DNA, the CDR3 is TGTGCCAGCAGCACCACCAACCCAACTCACATCAGCACAGATACGCAGTATTTT. The full variable domain, with the rest looked up from reference TRBV7-2 and TRBJ2-3, is GAGVSQSPSNKVTEKGKDVELRCDPISGHTALYWYRQSLGQGLEFLIYFQGNSAPDKSGLPSDRFSAERTGGSVSTLTIQRTQQEDSAVYLCASSTTNPTHISTDTQYFGPGTRLTVL.